This TCR beta chain was sequenced for a study of T cells expressing NK-cell markers. Overall study results and limits: Over 5 donors had dominant NKG2C+ clonotypes that comprised about 1.0-7.5% of their CD8+ T cells. Questions lingered over whether expanded NKG2C+ T cell clones were HCMV-specific. These clonotypes, the leaders elsewhere, also led the CD3+CD56-NKG2C+ fraction in four donors.

CDR1 and CDR2 from the germline V gene are KGHDR and SFDVKD. The CDR3 totals 14 residues. Template switching by 5'RACE with UMIs generated the TCR beta cDNA. TCRdb reworked the 5' RACE reads into one entry per CDR3 protein, no DNA. The sample holds 300,000 to 450,000 distinct CDR3 sequences. About this clonotype: The antigen is undetermined.

Sequenced material: blood T cells: a sorted CD56 or NKG2C T cell subset, CD4+ or CD8+ T cells, or bulk PBMC T cells (not recorded which). The sequence came from a man aged 18-69 years in good health. The chain combines TRBV24-1 with TRBJ2-2; TCRdb's D call, TRBD1, is unchecked because there is no DNA. Here the CDR3 reads CATRGQGDTGELFF.